This T cell receptor (beta chain) derives from a study of technical replicates of blood from a handful of donors. This clone was seen a few times. Generated by immunoSEQ multiplex PCR, the TCRdb table keeps only in-frame clones and is missing some. The sample lists some 64,000 clones; 80% to 95% were seen once. Deletions cut 5 bases from V and 4 bases from J, with 13 bases between. The CDR3 contains 14 residues. Germline CDR1 is SGHTA and CDR2 is FQGNSA. The rearrangement uses TRBV7-2 and TRBJ2-3; D call uncertain. Sequenced material: PBMCs. This TCR derives from a human donor in good health. Some clones in this sample may be carry-over from other donors' samples. CDR3 nucleotides: TGTGCCAGCAGCCTAGGTGCCAACTCAGATACGCAGTATTTT. It is translated as CASSLGANSDTQYF.